The 19 T cell receptor beta chains listed next were all sequenced from one sample in a study of cytomegalovirus exposure and HLA in healthy donors. With 60 Vbeta and 13 Jbeta primers, the PCR was carried out. Profiling relied on immunoSEQ multiplex PCR, and the TCRdb table lists in-frame clones only, not all of them. The data hold 120,000 to 150,000 clones, with 60% to 85% observed a single time. The sequenced material came from PBMCs. Receptors originate from a middle-aged man in good health and CMV-seropositive.

V is TRBV6-5 and J is TRBJ1-6, with D possibly being TRBD1 (6 bases). The CDR3 runs 15 residues. The V end was cut by 6 bases, the J end by 2 bases, with 11 bases between. The germline gives CDR1 MNHEY, CDR2 SVGAGI. CDR3 nucleotide sequence: TGTGCCAGCAGCTTACAGGGTCCCTATAATTCACCCCTCCACTTT. Amino acid sequence: CASSLQGPYNSPLHF.

The CDR3 is CASSPRLAGGNEQFF. CDR3 in DNA: TGCGCCAGCAGCCCTCGACTAGCGGGAGGCAATGAGCAGTTCTTC. The chain has TRBV5-1 and TRBJ2-1; TRBD2 matches at 13 bases. With 4 bases clipped from V and 6 bases from J, the junction kept 4 bases outside the gene matches. Germline V gene sequence: CDR1 SGHRS, CDR2 YFSETQ. The CDR3 spans 15 residues.

The gene calls are TRBV19 and TRBJ1-1; maybe TRBD1 (6 bases). The CDR3 spans 14 residues. CDR1 and CDR2 from the germline V gene are LNHDA and SQIVND (reference sequence). Trimming shortened V by 4 bases and J by 2 bases, and 11 bases separated the two germline ends. CDR3 sequence: CASSSRDINTEAFF. The CDR3 DNA is TGTGCCAGTAGTAGTCGGGACATAAACACTGAAGCTTTCTTT.

This clone has more than one count but fewer than ten. V and J are TRBV27 and TRBJ1-1; tentatively, D is TRBD1 (5 bases). Germline V gene lookup returns CDR1 MNHEY and CDR2 SMNVEV (reference sequence). This CDR3 contains 16 residues. Trimming left V 0 bases short and J 5 bases short, with 16 bases between. This CDR3 is CASSLSRPQGRTEAFF. In DNA form, the CDR3 reads TGTGCCAGCAGTTTATCGCGCCCCCAGGGTAGGACTGAAGCTTTCTTT.

V and J are TRBV6-5 and TRBJ2-1; 7 nucleotides match TRBD1. The V segment lost 0 bases and the J segment 3 bases; nucleotides outside the gene matches: 2. The CDR3 is 15 residues long. Germline loops: CDR1 MNHEY, CDR2 SVGAGI. Written as DNA, the CDR3 is TGTGCCAGCAGTTACTCCCGACAGGGCTACAATGAGCAGTTCTTC. Its protein is CASSYSRQGYNEQFF.

This chain uses TRBV29-1 with TRBJ2-5, with 12 positions matching TRBD2. Germline V lookup: CDR1 SQVTM, CDR2 ANQGSEA. V dropped 7 bases and J dropped 4; count of bases not matched to a gene: 7. CDR3 size: 14 residues. CDR3 nucleotide sequence: TGCAGCGACCGACTAGCGGGAGAGGCAGAGACCCAGTACTTC. Its protein product is CSDRLAGEAETQYF. Variable domain in full (rest from reference TRBV29-1 and TRBJ2-5): SAVISQKPSRDICQRGTSLTIQCQVDSQVTMMFWYRQQPGQSLTLIATANQGSEATYESGFVIDKFPISRPNLTFSTLTVSNMSPEDSSIYLCSDRLAGEAETQYFGPGTRLLVL.

The V and J genes are TRBV29-1 and TRBJ1-2, with 9 bases lining up with TRBD1. Germline lookup yields CDR1 SQVTM and CDR2 ANQGSEA. Germline trimming cut 6 bases from V and 2 bases from J; bases unmatched to any gene: 7. CDR3 length: 14 residues. The CDR3 protein is CSVGPGTGNYGYTF. CDR3 bases: TGCAGCGTGGGACCCGGGACAGGGAACTATGGCTACACCTTC. The full variable domain, with the rest looked up from reference TRBV29-1 and TRBJ1-2, is SAVISQKPSRDICQRGTSLTIQCQVDSQVTMMFWYRQQPGQSLTLIATANQGSEATYESGFVIDKFPISRPNLTFSTLTVSNMSPEDSSIYLCSVGPGTGNYGYTFGSGTRLTVV.

The chain links TRBV5-1 to TRBJ1-1, with TRBD1 matching 8 bases. After removal of 4 bases from V and 10 bases from J, the junction contained 6 bases not matched to a gene. This CDR3 has 12 residues. Germline V gene sequence: CDR1 SGHRS, CDR2 YFSETQ. CDR3 nucleotide sequence: TGCGCCAGCAGCCCTACAGGGGGGGTAGCTTTCTTT. Translation: CASSPTGGVAFF.

This chain connects TRBV5-1 to TRBJ1-5; D gene ambiguous. Looked up from germline, CDR1 is SGHRS and CDR2 is YFSETQ. Trimming took off 0 bases at V and 4 bases at J, with 11 bases between the two ends. This CDR3 contains 15 residues. Here the CDR3 reads CASSLAWGDNQPQHF. The CDR3 coding sequence is TGCGCCAGCAGCTTGGCCTGGGGAGATAATCAGCCCCAGCATTTT.

This chain joins TRBV9 and TRBJ2-3, with 8 bases identical to TRBD2. CDR1 and CDR2 (germline): SGDLS, YYNGEE. The CDR3 runs to 14 residues. V shed 2 bases and J 6 bases; nucleotides not matched to a gene: 5. CDR3 in DNA: TGTGCCAGCAGCGTTCTAGCGGGTGGGGATACGCAGTATTTT. Its protein product is CASSVLAGGDTQYF.

The chain has TRBV2 and TRBJ1-6; 7 bases fit TRBD1. The CDR3 sequence is 14 residues long. Germline V lookup: CDR1 SNHLY, CDR2 FYNNEI. V was clipped by 6 bases and J by 8 bases; unmatched bases: 7. The CDR3: CASRLQGTHSPLHF. The CDR3 coding sequence is TGTGCCAGCAGGCTACAGGGGACCCATTCACCCCTCCACTTT.

The sample holds one count of this clone. The chain has TRBV28 and TRBJ2-6; D unresolved. CDR3 length: 12 amino acids. V lost 7 bases and J lost 2, with 3 bases in between. Germline assignment: CDR1 MDHEN and CDR2 SYDVKM. The DNA for the CDR3 is TGTGCCAGCAATACTGGGGCCAACGTCCTGACTTTC. Amino acids: CASNTGANVLTF. Drawing the rest from reference TRBV28 and TRBJ2-6, the complete variable domain is DVKVTQSSRYLVKRTGEKVFLECVQDMDHENMFWYRQDPGLGLRLIYFSYDVKMKEKGDIPEGYSVSREKKERFSLILESASTNQTSMYLCASNTGANVLTFGAGSRLTVL.

The V and J genes are TRBV4-3 and TRBJ2-1; the D gene is possibly TRBD1 (5 bases). Germline values: CDR1 LGHNA, CDR2 YSLEER. V lost 4 bases to trimming and J lost 10 bases, with 17 bases between them. This CDR3 is 14 amino acids long. CDR3: CASSPSVVWGEQFF. CDR3 in DNA: TGCGCCAGCAGCCCTAGTGTGGTATGGGGCGAGCAGTTCTTC.

The V gene is TRBV27, the J gene TRBJ2-3; TRBD2 might be the D (5 bases). The length of the CDR3 is 14 residues. CDR1 and CDR2 (germline): MNHEY, SMNVEV (reference sequence). V was shortened by 8 bases and J by 0 bases, with 12 bases between the two germline ends. The CDR3 region has the DNA TGTGCCAGCCTAAGCGGCTTAAGCACAGATACGCAGTATTTT. Its protein product is CASLSGLSTDTQYF.

The gene calls are TRBV7-8 and TRBJ2-7; D is perhaps TRBD2 (6 bases). V dropped 5 bases and J dropped 6 bases, with 20 bases sitting between them. The CDR3 length is 15 residues. Looked up from germline, CDR1 is SGHVS and CDR2 is FQNEAQ. CDR3 in amino acids: CASSDVIRELSEQYF. CDR3 DNA: TGTGCCAGCAGCGACGTGATCCGGGAGCTCTCCGAGCAGTACTTC.

The chain combines TRBV9 with TRBJ2-1; 7 bases map to TRBD1. This CDR3 has 15 amino acids. Germline V gene sequence: CDR1 SGDLS, CDR2 YYNGEE. V shed 1 base, J shed 7 bases, and the junction held 8 bases outside the gene matches. CDR3 residues: CASSVPLTGRNEQFF. CDR3 bases: TGTGCCAGCAGCGTACCGCTGACAGGGCGGAATGAGCAGTTCTTC. Full variable domain (remainder filled in from reference TRBV9 and TRBJ2-1): DSGVTQTPKHLITATGQRVTLRCSPRSGDLSVYWYQQSLDQGLQFLIQYYNGEERAKGNILERFSAQQFPDLHSELNLSSLELGDSALYFCASSVPLTGRNEQFFGPGTRLTVL.

The chain recombines TRBV11-2 with TRBJ1-2; 7 nucleotides align to TRBD1. Losses at the gene ends were 1 base for V and 4 bases for J; bases not matched to a gene: 3. This CDR3 has 14 amino acids. CDR1 SGHAT and CDR2 FQNNGV come from the germline V gene. The CDR3 is CASSLASGGYGYTF. DNA of the CDR3: TGTGCCAGCAGCTTAGCTTCAGGGGGCTATGGCTACACCTTC.

The chain recombines TRBV6-1 with TRBJ1-1, with a weak D call TRBD1 (5 bases). The V end was cut by 2 bases, the J end by 7 bases, with 11 bases between. Germline V CDR1 and CDR2: MNHNS, SASEGT. The CDR3 has 13 residues. As DNA, the CDR3 is TGTGCCAGCAGTGAAAGGGGCCCTAATGAAGCTTTCTTT. It is translated as CASSERGPNEAFF.

This chain joins TRBV6-4 and TRBJ2-2; D gene uncertain. CDR3 length: 16 amino acids. The V and J ends lost 6 bases and 5 bases respectively, with 19 bases between them. Germline assignment: CDR1 MRHNA and CDR2 SNTAGT. CDR3 residues: CASSPEWALNTGELFF. The CDR3 DNA is TGTGCCAGCAGCCCAGAATGGGCATTAAATACCGGGGAGCTGTTTTTT.